This passage covers 23 T cell receptor beta chains from one sample sequenced in a study of CD8 T cells in ankylosing spondylitis. Using its own MiXCR run on the 5' RACE reads, TCRdb lists one record per CDR3 protein. The sample yields 150,000 to 200,000 distinct CDR3 sequences, 30% to 40% seen once. The sample comprised synovial fluid, either unsorted or a sorted T cell fraction (not recorded which). The receptor source for this set is a male donor with ankylosing spondylitis.

This clonotype has a handful of counts. The genes are TRBV2 and TRBJ2-2; unclear D gene. This CDR3 has 15 residues. Germline-derived CDR1 and CDR2 are SNHLY and FYNNEI. Trimming removed 1 base at V and 0 bases at J, with 6 bases between. The CDR3 here is CASSEETANTGELFF. The CDR3 bases are TGTGCCAGCAGTGAAGAGACCGCGAACACCGGGGAGCTGTTTTTT.

This clonotype was found once. This chain uses TRBV11-2 with TRBJ1-3, with a possible D match to TRBD1 (5 bases). The CDR3 extends over 14 amino acids. Trimming pared 6 bases from V and 2 bases from J, leaving 11 bases between. Germline-derived CDR1 and CDR2 are SGHAT and FQNNGV. Written as DNA, the CDR3 is TGTGCCAGCAGAGCGACGGGGGCTGGAAACACCATATATTTT. Its translation: CASRATGAGNTIYF. The full variable domain, with the rest looked up from reference TRBV11-2 and TRBJ1-3, is EAGVAQSPRYKIIEKRQSVAFWCNPISGHATLYWYQQILGQGPKLLIQFQNNGVVDDSQLPKDRFSAERLKGVDSTLKIQPAKLEDSAVYLCASRATGAGNTIYFGEGSWLTVV.

The genes are TRBV7-3 and TRBJ2-3; TRBD2 aligns across 9 bases. This CDR3 has 14 amino acids. Germline CDR1 reads SGHTA; CDR2 reads FQGTGA. J gave up 2 bases and V 5 bases, and 2 bases lay outside the gene matches. The CDR3 DNA reads TGTGCCAGCAGCCCTAGCGGGGCCACAGATACGCAGTATTTT. Translation: CASSPSGATDTQYF.

This clonotype was counted only a few times. V and J are TRBV9 and TRBJ2-1; possible D gene TRBD1, 5 bases. Germline values: CDR1 SGDLS, CDR2 YYNGEE. CDR3 length: 14 residues. V was pared by 0 bases and J by 7 bases, with 11 bases between. CDR3 nucleotide sequence: TGTGCCAGCAGCGTAGGAATAGGGGCAAATGAGCAGTTCTTC. Protein: CASSVGIGANEQFF.

This rearrangement joins TRBV7-2 to TRBJ1-2; D gene unclear. CDR3 size: 12 residues. Trimming removed 1 base at V and 5 bases at J, with 5 bases between. Germline assignment: CDR1 SGHTA and CDR2 FQGNSA. The CDR3 sequence: CASSLDKYGYTF. CDR3 bases: TGTGCCAGCAGCTTAGACAAATATGGCTACACCTTC.

The rearrangement links TRBV28 to TRBJ2-6, with TRBD2 as a possible D gene (5 bases). V lost 8 bases, J lost 0 bases, and 17 bases lay in between. The CDR3 sequence is 17 residues long. Germline CDR1 MDHEN, CDR2 SYDVKM. CDR3 sequence reads: CASGFLTGISGANVLTF. The CDR3 nucleotides read TGTGCCAGCGGATTCCTCACGGGGATCTCTGGGGCCAACGTCCTGACTTTC.

The rearrangement joins TRBV7-6 to TRBJ2-7; D could derive from TRBD1 or TRBD2 (5 bases each). CDR1 SGHVS and CDR2 FNYEAQ come from the germline V gene. This CDR3 comprises 15 residues. V was pared by 8 bases and J by 6 bases, with 23 bases between. The CDR3 is CASAPVSGPGVEQYF. DNA for the CDR3: TGTGCCAGCGCCCCCGTATCGGGGCCGGGCGTCGAGCAGTACTTC.

This clonotype has just a few counts. The genes are TRBV7-8 and TRBJ1-6, with D perhaps TRBD1 (5 bases). Looked up from germline, CDR1 is SGHVS and CDR2 is FQNEAQ. The CDR3 consists of 13 residues. V was shortened by 3 bases and J by 11 bases, with 11 bases between the two germline ends. CDR3 region: CASSFSGGTPLHF. CDR3 nucleotide sequence: TGTGCCAGCAGCTTTTCTGGGGGGACACCCCTCCACTTT.

This clonotype was counted only a few times. The chain has TRBV20-1 and TRBJ2-5, with 8 positions matching TRBD2. CDR3 size: 16 residues. In germline, CDR1 is DFQATT, CDR2 SNEGSKA (reference sequence). V dropped 3 bases and J dropped 6; count of bases not matched to a gene: 15. This chain's CDR3 is CSASASAGDVWKTQYF. The CDR3 nucleotides are TGCAGTGCTAGCGCCTCAGCGGGAGACGTTTGGAAGACCCAGTACTTC.

This clonotype has more than one count but fewer than ten. The chain employs TRBV20-1 and TRBJ1-2, with D perhaps matching TRBD1 (5 bases). The germline CDR1 and CDR2 sequences are DFQATT and SNEGSKA (reference sequence). V was cut by 3 bases and J by 0 bases, with 8 bases left in between. CDR3 length: 13 amino acids. CDR3 region: CSARAGPNYGYTF. CDR3 sequence (DNA): TGCAGTGCTAGGGCGGGGCCTAACTATGGCTACACCTTC.

This clonotype has a handful of counts. The rearrangement uses TRBV6-1 and TRBJ1-6; D gene uncertain. Germline CDR1 MNHNS, CDR2 SASEGT. CDR3 length equals 15 residues. V shed 6 bases and J shed 4 bases, with 13 bases lying between them. In DNA, the CDR3 is TGTGCCAGCAGCCCTCGGGGAGGGTATAATTCACCCCTCCACTTT. This translates into CASSPRGGYNSPLHF.

The gene calls are TRBV20-1 and TRBJ1-1; tentatively, D is TRBD1 (6 bases). The germline V gene has CDR1 DFQATT and CDR2 SNEGSKA (reference sequence). V gave up 3 bases and J gave up 1 base, with 9 bases separating them. The CDR3 runs 13 residues. The CDR3 region has the DNA TGCAGTGCTAGGGGGGCCTCGAACACTGAAGCTTTCTTT. It encodes CSARGASNTEAFF.

This clonotype was observed a few times. The gene calls are TRBV20-1 and TRBJ2-7, with D possibly matching TRBD2 (6 bases). Per germline, CDR1 DFQATT and CDR2 SNEGSKA (reference sequence). V gave up 5 bases and J gave up 3 bases, with 11 bases separating them. The CDR3 runs to 12 residues. The DNA for the CDR3 is TGCAGTGCTCGTATCGGGAGCTACGAGCAGTACTTC. Translation: CSARIGSYEQYF.

The chain joins TRBV11-2 to TRBJ2-6; D uncertain. The CDR3 consists of 13 residues. V shed 2 bases and J shed 4 bases, with 3 bases lying between them. The germline V gene has CDR1 SGHAT and CDR2 FQNNGV. The CDR3 nucleotides read TGTGCCAGCAGCTTACACGGGGCCAACGTCCTGACTTTC. Residues: CASSLHGANVLTF.

This clonotype occurred a few times. This chain uses TRBV3-1 with TRBJ1-2, with 8 bases that match TRBD1. After removal of 2 bases from V and 5 bases from J, the junction contained 7 bases not matched to a gene. This CDR3 has 15 residues. Looked up from germline, CDR1 is LGHDT and CDR2 is YNNKEL (reference sequence). CDR3 sequence reads: CASSQRGQVGYGYTF. DNA of the CDR3: TGTGCCAGCAGCCAACGGGGACAGGTGGGATATGGCTACACCTTC.

This clonotype was counted a few times. This chain uses TRBV7-2 with TRBJ2-4; 8 nucleotides match TRBD2. The J segment lost 1 base and the V segment lost 5 bases, leaving 4 bases of the junction unmatched. Germline assignment: CDR1 SGHTA and CDR2 FQGNSA. The CDR3 sequence is 15 residues long. The CDR3 nucleotides are TGTGCCAGCAGCCTCAGCGGGAGTGCCAAAAACATTCAGTACTTC. Translation gives CASSLSGSAKNIQYF. Full variable domain (outside the CDR3, taken from reference TRBV7-2 and TRBJ2-4): GAGVSQSPSNKVTEKGKDVELRCDPISGHTALYWYRQSLGQGLEFLIYFQGNSAPDKSGLPSDRFSAERTGGSVSTLTIQRTQQEDSAVYLCASSLSGSAKNIQYFGAGTRLSVL.

The chain joins TRBV24-1 to TRBJ2-1, with 9 bases aligning to TRBD2. V dropped 4 bases and J dropped 12; count of bases not matched to a gene: 6. Germline V CDR1 and CDR2: KGHDR, SFDVKD. CDR3 length: 13 residues. Here the CDR3 DNA reads TGTGCCACCAGTGAGAATAGCGGGAGAGCGCAGTTCTTC. This sequence encodes CATSENSGRAQFF.

The V gene is TRBV15, the J gene TRBJ2-3, with TRBD1 matching 8 bases. V trimming: 4 bases; J trimming: 3 bases; junction bases outside the gene matches: 3. The CDR3 spans 14 residues. The germline V gene encodes CDR1 LNHNV and CDR2 YYDKDF (reference sequence). In DNA form, the CDR3 reads TGTGCCACCAGCACGGACAGGGCTACAGATACGCAGTATTTT. It encodes CATSTDRATDTQYF.

This chain uses TRBV7-2 with TRBJ1-2, with TRBD1 as a possible D gene (6 bases). The ends were cut back, 5 bases at V and 4 bases at J, with 17 bases in the middle. The CDR3 is 15 amino acids. Germline loops: CDR1 SGHTA, CDR2 FQGNSA. The CDR3 here is CASSQGRGGGYGYTF. DNA of the CDR3: TGTGCCAGCAGCCAGGGGCGAGGGGGTGGCTATGGCTACACCTTC.

Many counts were recorded for this clonotype. The chain joins TRBV3-1 to TRBJ2-7; TRBD2 aligns across 10 bases. Losses at the gene ends were 2 bases for V and 0 bases for J; bases not matched to a gene: 7. The germline gives CDR1 LGHDT, CDR2 YNNKEL (reference sequence). This CDR3 region has 17 residues. DNA for the CDR3: TGTGCCAGCAGCCAACGCCCGACTAGCGGGTCCTCCTACGAGCAGTACTTC. It yields the protein CASSQRPTSGSSYEQYF.

The sample holds many counts of this clonotype. The chain employs TRBV7-8 and TRBJ1-6, with D possibly matching TRBD1 (6 bases). Germline V CDR1 and CDR2: SGHVS, FQNEAQ. Trimming shortened V by 5 bases and J by 10 bases, and 18 bases separated the two germline ends. The CDR3 length is 15 residues. CDR3 DNA sequence: TGTGCCAGCAGCGCCAAATTCAGGGGTGAATCACCCCTCCACTTT. This codes for CASSAKFRGESPLHF.

This clonotype was seen more than once but under ten times. The chain carries TRBV20-1 and TRBJ2-7, with unresolved D. With 6 bases removed from V and 0 bases from J, the gap between germline ends came to 15 bases. The germline V gene has CDR1 DFQATT and CDR2 SNEGSKA (reference sequence). The CDR3 has 14 amino acids. CDR3 DNA: TGCAGTGCGAGTAACCAACTGAGCTCCTACGAGCAGTACTTC. Its translation is CSASNQLSSYEQYF.

V and J are TRBV5-1 and TRBJ2-7; tentative D call: TRBD1 (5 bases). Trimming left V 0 bases short and J 6 bases short, with 22 bases between. This CDR3 has 17 amino acids. Germline values: CDR1 SGHRS, CDR2 YFSETQ. The CDR3 sequence is CASSLAPGWGQGIEQYF. The CDR3 DNA is TGCGCCAGCAGCTTGGCCCCAGGGTGGGGTCAAGGAATCGAGCAGTACTTC.